This T cell receptor beta chain was captured in a study of blood T cell repertoires in COVID-19. About the study: Donors in the United States, Italy and Spain gave samples during acute or convalescent COVID-19.

V trimming: 3 bases; J trimming: 1 base; junction bases outside the gene matches: 9. The CDR3 runs 17 residues. CDR1 is MNHEY, CDR2 SMNVEV, per germline (reference sequence). Under the authors' procedure: The assay estimated nucleated cells by amplifying reference gene primers. Here immunoSEQ multiplex PCR was the method, and the copy in TCRdb shows in-frame clones only, minus some. V, J and clone size are taken as reported in that table, and D and trimming were inferred from the DNA itself. The sample records 85,000 to 120,000 clones, 84% being singletons. Material: peripheral blood. This rearrangement joins TRBV27 to TRBJ2-7; 10 positions agree with TRBD2. This TCR came from a woman aged 55-70 years with acute or convalescent COVID-19. CDR3 DNA: TGTGCCAGCAGTTTTTCGGAGCGGGAGGGCCGGTCCTACGAGCAGTACTTC. Translation: CASSFSEREGRSYEQYF.